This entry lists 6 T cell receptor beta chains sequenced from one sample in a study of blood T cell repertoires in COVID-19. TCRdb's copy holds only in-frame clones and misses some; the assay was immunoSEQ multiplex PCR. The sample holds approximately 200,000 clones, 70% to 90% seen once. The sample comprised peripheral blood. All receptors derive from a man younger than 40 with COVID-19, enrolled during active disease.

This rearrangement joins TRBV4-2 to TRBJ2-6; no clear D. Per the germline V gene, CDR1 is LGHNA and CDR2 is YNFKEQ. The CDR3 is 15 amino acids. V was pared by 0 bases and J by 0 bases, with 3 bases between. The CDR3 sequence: CASSQESSGANVLTF. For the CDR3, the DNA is TGTGCCAGCAGCCAAGAGAGCTCTGGGGCCAACGTCCTGACTTTC.

The CDR3 bases are TGTGCCACCAGTGACACAGGTGTCTCCTCCTCTGGGGCCAACGTCCTGACTTTC. This gives the protein CATSDTGVSSSGANVLTF. This chain uses TRBV24-1 with TRBJ2-6, with D maybe TRBD1 (5 bases). Germline V lookup: CDR1 KGHDR, CDR2 SFDVKD. The CDR3 length is 18 residues. The V end lost 4 bases, the J end lost 0 bases, and 15 bases lay between the germline ends.

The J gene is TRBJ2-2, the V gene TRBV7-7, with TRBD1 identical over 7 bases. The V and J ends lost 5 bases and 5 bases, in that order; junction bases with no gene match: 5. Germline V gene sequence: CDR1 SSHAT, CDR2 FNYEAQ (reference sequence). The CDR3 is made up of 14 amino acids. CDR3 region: CASSPETGTGELFF. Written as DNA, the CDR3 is TGTGCCAGCAGCCCAGAGACAGGGACCGGGGAGCTGTTTTTT.

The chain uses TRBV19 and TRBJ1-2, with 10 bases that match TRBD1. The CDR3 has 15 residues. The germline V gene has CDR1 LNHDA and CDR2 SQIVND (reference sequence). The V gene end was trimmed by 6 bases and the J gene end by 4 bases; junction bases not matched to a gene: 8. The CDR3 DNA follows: TGTGCCAGTAGAGAGGGACAGGGGATTATCTATGGCTACACCTTC. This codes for CASREGQGIIYGYTF.

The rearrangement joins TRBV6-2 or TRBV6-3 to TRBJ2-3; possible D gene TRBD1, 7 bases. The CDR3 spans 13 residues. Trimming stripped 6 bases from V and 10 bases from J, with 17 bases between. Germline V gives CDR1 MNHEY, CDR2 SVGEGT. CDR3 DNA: TGTGCCAGCAGCACACAGGGGAGGAGTGCGCAGTATTTT. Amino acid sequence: CASSTQGRSAQYF.

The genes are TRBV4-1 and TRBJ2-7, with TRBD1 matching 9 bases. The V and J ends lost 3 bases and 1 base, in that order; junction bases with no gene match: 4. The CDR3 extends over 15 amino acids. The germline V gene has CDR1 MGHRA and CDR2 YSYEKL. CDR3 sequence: CASSQADRGSYEQYF. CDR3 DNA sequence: TGCGCCAGCAGCCAGGCGGACAGGGGTTCCTACGAGCAGTACTTC.